Listed below are T cell receptor beta chains from one sample, sequenced in a study of OX40 agonist ivuxolimab in advanced cancers. Assay: immunoSEQ multiplex PCR; the TCRdb copy retains only in-frame clones and omits some. The profile shows 90,000 to 120,000 clones, around 93% of them singletons. Specimen: CD4+ or CD8+ T cells sorted from blood, collected in a trial of the OX40 agonist ivuxolimab. All receptors derive from an adult with an advanced solid tumor such as melanoma, head and neck, liver or kidney cancer. Both conserved end residues are part of each CDR3. Not all rows give a size; the values are once, few, many and, for expanded clones, a class.

abundance | v_gene | CDR3aa
. | TRBV13 | CASSLRQSEQFF
. | TRBV20-1 | CSARQGETQYF
. | TRBV5-1 | CASSLSTAGLPNEQYF
once | TRBV5-8 | CASSLIWEGYTF
. | TRBV6-5 | CASRHERRGPYEQYF
. | TRBV5-6 | CASSLPQETQYF
. | TRBV19 | CASSSGTSGSYNEQFF
. | TRBV6-5 | CASSQTGSYGYTF
. | TRBV10-2 | CASSESVSAMLNTEAFF
. | TRBV4-1 | CASSQDGGSYNSPLHF
. | TRBV10-3 | CAISGSVGADTQYF